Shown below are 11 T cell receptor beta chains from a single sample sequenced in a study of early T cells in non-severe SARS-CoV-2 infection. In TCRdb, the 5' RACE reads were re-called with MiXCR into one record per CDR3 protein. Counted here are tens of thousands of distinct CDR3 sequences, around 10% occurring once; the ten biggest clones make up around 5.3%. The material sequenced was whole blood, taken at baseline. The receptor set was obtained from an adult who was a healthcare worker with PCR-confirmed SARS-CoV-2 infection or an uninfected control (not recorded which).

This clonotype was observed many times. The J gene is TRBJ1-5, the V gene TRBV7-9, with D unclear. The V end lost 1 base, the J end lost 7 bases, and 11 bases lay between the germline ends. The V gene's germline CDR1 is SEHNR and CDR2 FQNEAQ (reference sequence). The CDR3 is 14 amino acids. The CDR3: CASSLDAGVQPQHF. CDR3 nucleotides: TGTGCCAGCAGCTTAGACGCTGGGGTGCAGCCCCAGCATTTT.

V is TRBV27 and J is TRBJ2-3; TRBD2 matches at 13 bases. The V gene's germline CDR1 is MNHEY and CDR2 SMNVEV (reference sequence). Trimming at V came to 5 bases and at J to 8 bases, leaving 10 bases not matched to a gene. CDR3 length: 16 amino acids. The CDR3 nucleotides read TGTGCCAGCAGTCCCCGGACTAGCGGGAGACCGGGTACGCAGTATTTT. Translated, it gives CASSPRTSGRPGTQYF.

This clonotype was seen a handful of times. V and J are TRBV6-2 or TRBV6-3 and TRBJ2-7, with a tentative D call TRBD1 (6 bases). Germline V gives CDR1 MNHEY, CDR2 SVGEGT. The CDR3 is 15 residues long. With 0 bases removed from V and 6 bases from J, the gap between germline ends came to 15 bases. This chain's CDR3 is CASSYSLLGAGEQYF. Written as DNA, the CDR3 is TGTGCCAGCAGTTACTCGTTGTTGGGGGCAGGCGAGCAGTACTTC.

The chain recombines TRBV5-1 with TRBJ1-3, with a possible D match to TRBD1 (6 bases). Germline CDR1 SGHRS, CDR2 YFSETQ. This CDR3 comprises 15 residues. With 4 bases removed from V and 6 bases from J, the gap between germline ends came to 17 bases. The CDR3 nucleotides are TGCGCCAGCAGCCTGGGGGCCGGGTACGAAAACACCATATATTTT. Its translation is CASSLGAGYENTIYF.

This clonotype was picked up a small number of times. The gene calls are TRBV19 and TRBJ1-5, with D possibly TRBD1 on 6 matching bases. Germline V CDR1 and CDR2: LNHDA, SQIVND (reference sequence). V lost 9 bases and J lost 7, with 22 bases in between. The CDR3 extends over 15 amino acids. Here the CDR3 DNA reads TGTGCCAGCGATGACCAGGGGTCTTGGTTGCAGCCCCAGCATTTT. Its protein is CASDDQGSWLQPQHF.

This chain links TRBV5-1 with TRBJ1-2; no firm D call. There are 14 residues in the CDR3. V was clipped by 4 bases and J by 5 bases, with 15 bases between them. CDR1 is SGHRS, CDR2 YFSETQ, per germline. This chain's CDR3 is CASSPSPGWYGYTF. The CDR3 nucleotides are TGCGCCAGCAGCCCTTCTCCCGGATGGTATGGCTACACCTTC. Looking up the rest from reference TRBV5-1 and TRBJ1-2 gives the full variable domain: KAGVTQTPRYLIKTRGQQVTLSCSPISGHRSVSWYQQTPGQGLQFLFEYFSETQRNKGNFPGRFSGRQFSNSRSEMNVSTLELGDSALYLCASSPSPGWYGYTFGSGTRLTVV.

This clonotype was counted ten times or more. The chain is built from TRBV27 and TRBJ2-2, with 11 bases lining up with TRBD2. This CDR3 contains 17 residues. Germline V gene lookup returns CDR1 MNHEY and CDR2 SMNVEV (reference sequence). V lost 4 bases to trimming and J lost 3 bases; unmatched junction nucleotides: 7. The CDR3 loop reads CASSCPSGRNDTGELFF. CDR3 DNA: TGTGCCAGCAGTTGTCCTAGCGGGAGGAACGACACCGGGGAGCTGTTTTTT.

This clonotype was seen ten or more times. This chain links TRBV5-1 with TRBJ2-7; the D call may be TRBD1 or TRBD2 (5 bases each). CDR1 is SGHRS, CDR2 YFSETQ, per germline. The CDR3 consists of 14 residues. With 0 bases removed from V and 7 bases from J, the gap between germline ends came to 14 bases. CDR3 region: CASSLADGAIEQYF. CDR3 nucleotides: TGCGCCAGCAGCTTGGCGGACGGGGCTATTGAGCAGTACTTC. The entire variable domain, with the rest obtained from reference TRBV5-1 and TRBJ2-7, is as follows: KAGVTQTPRYLIKTRGQQVTLSCSPISGHRSVSWYQQTPGQGLQFLFEYFSETQRNKGNFPGRFSGRQFSNSRSEMNVSTLELGDSALYLCASSLADGAIEQYFGPGTRLTVT.

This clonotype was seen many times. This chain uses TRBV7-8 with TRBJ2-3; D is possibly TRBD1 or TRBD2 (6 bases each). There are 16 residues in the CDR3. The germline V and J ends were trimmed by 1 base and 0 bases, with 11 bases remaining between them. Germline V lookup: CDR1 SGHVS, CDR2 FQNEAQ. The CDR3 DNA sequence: TGTGCCAGCAGCTTAGGGCCGGGGGCAAGCACAGATACGCAGTATTTT. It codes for CASSLGPGASTDTQYF.

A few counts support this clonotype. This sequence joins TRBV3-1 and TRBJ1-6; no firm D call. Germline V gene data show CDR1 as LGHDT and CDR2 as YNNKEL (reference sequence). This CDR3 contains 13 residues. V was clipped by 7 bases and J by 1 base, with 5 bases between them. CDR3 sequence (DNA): TGTGCCAGCACCAGGTCCTATAATTCACCCCTCCACTTT. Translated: CASTRSYNSPLHF.

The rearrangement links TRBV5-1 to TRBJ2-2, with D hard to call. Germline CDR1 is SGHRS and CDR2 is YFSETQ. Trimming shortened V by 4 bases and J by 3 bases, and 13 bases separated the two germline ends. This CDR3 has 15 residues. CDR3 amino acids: CASSPGRTYTGELFF. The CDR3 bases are TGCGCCAGCAGCCCCGGACGGACCTACACCGGGGAGCTGTTTTTT.